This TCR beta chain derives from a study of T cell repertoires in cytomegalovirus infection. The overall study: Peptides in the study included HLA-C-restricted and HLA-B-restricted CMV epitopes. It was the public TCR beta signatures that indicated both CMV infection and matching HLA type.

Study-level points and caveats: People with CMV and the relevant HLA were identified by cumulative public TCR beta family frequency. HLA-C-restricted CMV clonotypes gave the most frequent clonotype in two of eight donors.

Points on this clonotype: What it binds is unknown.

Between the trimmed V and J ends, which lost 0 bases and 4 bases, there was a span of 6 bases. CDR3 length: 13 amino acids. Germline CDR1 MNHEY, CDR2 SVGAGI. MiXCR, applied by TCRdb to the reads, yields one record per CDR3 protein. The sample contains approximately 1,000,000 distinct CDR3 sequences, 30% to 40% of which appear only once. The input for sequencing was cultured CD8+ T cells from PBMCs, taken from culture after CMV antigen stimulation. This receptor was obtained from a human donor in good health (CMV status not recorded). Some clones in this sample may be carry-over from other donors' samples. V and J are TRBV6-5 and TRBJ1-1, with D unresolved. The CDR3 nucleotides are TGTGCCAGCAGTTACTCGCTAAGCACTGAAGCTTTCTTT. Its translation is CASSYSLSTEAFF.